Below are 26 T cell receptor beta chains sequenced from a single sample in a study of shared clonotypes between healthy human individuals. TCRdb keeps only in-frame clones here, not all; method: immunoSEQ multiplex PCR. Here the sample spans about 330,000 clones, around 72% being singletons. The sample consisted of memory CD4+ T cells sorted from blood. Subset described: CD45RA-negative fraction. The receptors derive from a young man in good health.

This chain connects TRBV28 to TRBJ2-5; 8 positions match TRBD2. The CDR3 runs 17 residues. V lost 3 bases, J lost 5 bases, and 14 bases stayed unmatched. Per the germline V gene, CDR1 is MDHEN and CDR2 is SYDVKM. CDR3 sequence (DNA): TGTGCCAGCAGTTTTTTTGGGCGAGGGACTAGGCGGGAGACCCAGTACTTC. Amino acids: CASSFFGRGTRRETQYF.

The CDR3 nucleotides read TGCGCCAGCAGCGACCTGGGGGCTGCGACAGATACGCAGTATTTT. It yields the protein CASSDLGAATDTQYF. The rearrangement joins TRBV10-1 to TRBJ2-3, with D possibly matching TRBD1 (6 bases). Looked up from germline, CDR1 is WNHNN and CDR2 is SYGVQD (reference sequence). CDR3 length: 15 residues. V gave up 6 bases and J gave up 3 bases, with 16 bases separating them.

V is TRBV11-1 and J is TRBJ1-1, with D maybe TRBD1 (5 bases). Germline loops: CDR1 SGHAT, CDR2 FQDESV (reference sequence). The V and J ends lost 3 bases and 1 base respectively, with 12 bases between them. The length of the CDR3 is 15 residues. The CDR3 nucleotides are TGTGCCAGCAGCTTTCTCGCAGGGAAGAACACTGAAGCTTTCTTT. Residues: CASSFLAGKNTEAFF.

This chain uses TRBV23-1 with TRBJ1-2; possible D gene TRBD1, 5 bases. TRBV23-1 is labeled an ORF, and its function is uncertain. Trimming removed 4 bases at V and 6 bases at J, with 18 bases between. This CDR3 comprises 15 residues. For the CDR3, the DNA is TGCGCCAGCAGTCGAATCGGGTGGGACCCTGATGGCTACACCTTC. It translates to CASSRIGWDPDGYTF.

This clone came up a few times. The chain is built from TRBV25-1 and TRBJ1-1, with no clear D. Germline values: CDR1 MGHDK, CDR2 SYGVNS. Trimming left V 7 bases short and J 5 bases short, with 8 bases between. This CDR3 is 11 amino acids long. The CDR3 DNA sequence: TGTGCCAGCAAGGCGAGGACTGAAGCTTTCTTT. Translation: CASKARTEAFF.

The J gene is TRBJ2-5, the V gene TRBV5-1; 14 bases are a match to TRBD2. Trimming took 0 bases from V and 2 from J; bases not matched to a gene: 6. CDR1 is SGHRS, CDR2 YFSETQ, per germline. The length of the CDR3 is 18 residues. For the CDR3, the DNA is TGCGCCAGCAGCTTGGAAGGGACTAGCGGGAGTGGACAAGAGACCCAGTACTTC. It is translated as CASSLEGTSGSGQETQYF.

In this sample, this clone turned up once. The V and J genes are TRBV5-8 and TRBJ2-3, with 12 positions matching TRBD2. Germline V CDR1 and CDR2: SGHTS, YDEGEE. This CDR3 has 15 amino acids. V was clipped by 5 bases and J by 6 bases; unmatched bases: 7. CDR3 nucleotides: TGTGCCAGCAGTTACGGACTAGCGGGATGGGATACGCAGTATTTT. Its translation: CASSYGLAGWDTQYF.

Turning to this clone: One end of the junction is discordant with germline, which a read error may explain. The CDR3 sequence is CVSSVVVGPGELFF. The CDR3 nucleotides are TGTGTCAGCAGCGTAGTCGTTGGGCCCGGGGAGCTGTTTTTT. The chain employs TRBV9 and TRBJ2-2; no reliable D call. The CDR3 totals 14 residues. Germline lookup yields CDR1 SGDLS and CDR2 YYNGEE.

The chain joins TRBV10-2 to TRBJ2-1, with 15 bases aligning to TRBD2. V trimming: 7 bases; J trimming: 10 bases; junction bases outside the gene matches: 11. Germline V gene data show CDR1 as WSHSY and CDR2 as SAAADI. CDR3 size: 16 residues. CDR3 DNA sequence: TGCGCCAGCAACCAGCCGGGACTAGCGGGAGGAGAGGAGCAGTTCTTC. It translates to CASNQPGLAGGEEQFF.

This clone has just a few counts. The chain employs TRBV2 and TRBJ1-5, with D possibly TRBD1 on 6 matching bases. The CDR3 sequence is 14 residues long. The V end lost 3 bases, the J end lost 9 bases, and 15 bases lay between the germline ends. Germline CDR1 is SNHLY and CDR2 is FYNNEI. CDR3 sequence reads: CASSDLTGRGPQHF. DNA for the CDR3: TGTGCCAGCAGTGACCTGACAGGAAGGGGGCCCCAGCATTTT.

The V call is TRBV6-1, the J call TRBJ2-7; possible D gene TRBD2, 6 bases. This CDR3 is 13 amino acids long. The V gene's germline CDR1 is MNHNS and CDR2 SASEGT. Between the trimmed V and J ends, which lost 5 bases and 4 bases, there was a span of 12 bases. The CDR3 loop reads CASSYTGTYEQYF. The CDR3 coding sequence is TGTGCCAGCAGTTATACCGGGACTTACGAGCAGTACTTC.

The J gene is TRBJ2-3, the V gene TRBV5-1; D remains ambiguous. CDR3 length equals 14 residues. The germline gives CDR1 SGHRS, CDR2 YFSETQ. Trimming left V 0 bases short and J 7 bases short, with 12 bases between. Here the CDR3 DNA reads TGCGCCAGCAGCTTGGACGTTGGAAGTAATACGCAGTATTTT. As protein: CASSLDVGSNTQYF.

The chain has TRBV19 and TRBJ2-7, with unresolved D. CDR3 length: 16 residues. V was clipped by 3 bases and J by 5 bases, with 20 bases between them. Germline V gene data show CDR1 as LNHDA and CDR2 as SQIVND (reference sequence). The CDR3 region has the DNA TGTGCCAGTAGTATGGTGTCGGGCAGTCTTCCTCACGAGCAGTACTTC. Translated, it gives CASSMVSGSLPHEQYF.

As concerns this clone: One end of the junction does not line up with germline, which may come from a read error. CDR3 region: CTSSLGQRLAKNIQYF. The CDR3 DNA is TGTACCAGCAGCTTGGGACAGAGACTAGCCAAAAACATTCAGTACTTC. V gene TRBV5-5 combines with J gene TRBJ2-4, with TRBD1 matching 7 bases. Germline CDR1 reads SGHKS; CDR2 reads YYEKEE (reference sequence). The CDR3 runs to 16 residues.

The DNA of the CDR3 is TGCGCCAGCAGCCCCGGATTCGGGTTTGGAAACACCATATATTTT. Amino acids: CASSPGFGFGNTIYF. The V gene is TRBV5-1, the J gene TRBJ1-3; D is uncertain. Between the trimmed V and J ends, which lost 4 bases and 3 bases, there was a span of 14 bases. The CDR3 length is 15 residues. Germline V gene lookup returns CDR1 SGHRS and CDR2 YFSETQ.

This clone appeared once. The chain combines TRBV2 with TRBJ1-1; D may be TRBD1 (6 bases). V lost 3 bases and J lost 8, with 10 bases in between. CDR1 is SNHLY and CDR2 is FYNNEI in the germline V gene. The CDR3 is 12 amino acids. The CDR3 protein is CASSDETGEAFF. DNA for the CDR3: TGTGCCAGCAGTGACGAGACAGGAGAAGCTTTCTTT.

With regard to this clone: This CDR3 is also generated by other DNA sequences in the sample. The chain employs TRBV5-1 and TRBJ2-5; D is perhaps TRBD1 (6 bases). V was shortened by 2 bases and J by 2 bases, with 7 bases between the two germline ends. Germline V gene sequence: CDR1 SGHRS, CDR2 YFSETQ. The CDR3 runs 13 residues. This chain's CDR3 is CASSFTGQETQYF. CDR3 coding DNA: TGCGCCAGCAGCTTTACAGGGCAAGAGACCCAGTACTTC.

This clone came up once. The genes are TRBV11-3 and TRBJ2-3, with D perhaps matching TRBD1 (6 bases). CDR1 and CDR2 from the germline V gene are SGHNT and YENEEA. The CDR3 spans 14 residues. Trimming stripped 5 bases from V and 6 bases from J, with 15 bases between. CDR3: CASSPGQGSDTQYF. The CDR3 DNA is TGTGCCAGCAGCCCCGGGCAGGGGTCGGATACGCAGTATTTT. The whole variable domain, filled in from reference TRBV11-3 and TRBJ2-3, reads EAGVVQSPRYKIIEKKQPVAFWCNPISGHNTLYWYLQNLGQGPELLIRYENEEAVDDSQLPKDRFSAERLKGVDSTLKIQPAELGDSAVYLCASSPGQGSDTQYFGPGTRLTVL.

Points on this clone: Other DNA sequences in the sample encode the same CDR3. This chain joins TRBV10-3 and TRBJ2-5; no clear D gene. Looked up from germline, CDR1 is ENHRY and CDR2 is SYGVKD. The CDR3 length is 12 residues. V lost 0 bases and J 4 bases, leaving 3 bases between the germline ends. CDR3 sequence reads: CAISESRETQYF. CDR3 bases: TGTGCCATCAGTGAGTCGCGAGAGACCCAGTACTTC.

The V and J genes are TRBV5-1 and TRBJ2-7, with D perhaps TRBD1 or TRBD2 (6 bases each). This CDR3 is 15 amino acids long. CDR1 and CDR2 (germline): SGHRS, YFSETQ. Trimming pared 3 bases from V and 6 bases from J, leaving 19 bases between. The CDR3 is CASSYFSGAPLEQYF. The CDR3 nucleotides read TGCGCCAGCAGCTACTTTTCGGGGGCCCCCCTCGAGCAGTACTTC.

This clone was seen more than once but under ten times. This CDR3 reads CASSPMRALTGANVLTF. As DNA, the CDR3 is TGTGCCAGCTCACCCATGAGGGCCCTAACTGGGGCCAACGTCCTGACTTTC. J is TRBJ2-6 and V is TRBV18, with D maybe TRBD2 (5 bases). Per the germline V gene, CDR1 is KGHSH and CDR2 is LQKENI. The CDR3 is 17 residues long. Trimming removed 3 bases from V and 2 bases from J, with 14 bases in between.

This clone appeared a single time. The chain is built from TRBV7-8 and TRBJ2-7, with no clear D. The germline gives CDR1 SGHVS, CDR2 FQNEAQ. The CDR3 totals 13 residues. V was shortened by 2 bases and J by 6 bases, with 11 bases between the two germline ends. In nucleotides, the CDR3 is TGTGCCAGCAGCTTAAGTTTCGGAACCGAGCAGTACTTC. It encodes CASSLSFGTEQYF.

The chain recombines TRBV25-1 with TRBJ1-2, with TRBD1 as a possible D gene (5 bases). The germline V gene encodes CDR1 MGHDK and CDR2 SYGVNS. The CDR3 has 15 amino acids. V was shortened by 2 bases and J by 5 bases, with 15 bases between the two germline ends. The CDR3 DNA is TGTGCCAGCAGTGAAAGGGCAGGGCTGGAATATGGCTACACCTTC. Translation: CASSERAGLEYGYTF.

To note about this clone: A much larger clone sits a single nucleotide away, making a read error possible. Other DNA sequences in the sample encode the same CDR3. V usage is TRBV30 and J usage is TRBJ1-2; D possibly corresponds to TRBD1 (5 bases). CDR1 is GTSNPN and CDR2 is SVGIG in the germline V gene (reference sequence). V lost 5 bases to trimming and J lost 3 bases, with 16 bases between them. This CDR3 comprises 14 residues. CDR3 protein: CAWDPGQGYYGYTF. The CDR3 DNA reads TGTGCCTGGGACCCGGGGCAGGGATACTATGGCTACACCTTC.

About this clone: Possible read error: a much larger clone is one base away. Other DNA sequences within the sample encode an identical CDR3. The chain employs TRBV7-9 and TRBJ2-1; TRBD2 aligns across 9 bases. CDR3 length equals 16 residues. The germline gives CDR1 SEHNR, CDR2 FQNEAQ (reference sequence). Trimming took 2 bases from V and 1 from J; bases not matched to a gene: 3. CDR3 DNA: TGTGCCAGCAGCTTAAGCCTAGCGGGGTCCTACAATGAGCAGTTCTTC. This encodes CASSLSLAGSYNEQFF. The whole variable domain, remainder taken from reference TRBV7-9 and TRBJ2-1, is DTGVSQNPRHKITKRGQNVTFRCDPISEHNRLYWYRQTLGQGPEFLTYFQNEAQLEKSRLLSDRFSAERPKGSFSTLEIQRTEQGDSAMYLCASSLSLAGSYNEQFFGPGTRLTVL.

This clone showed up just once. V usage is TRBV7-9 and J usage is TRBJ1-3; no definite D call. The CDR3 sequence is 12 residues long. Per the germline V gene, CDR1 is SEHNR and CDR2 is FQNEAQ (reference sequence). For the CDR3, the DNA is TGTGCAAGTGAAAGCTCTGGAAACACCATATATTTT. Translating it yields CASESSGNTIYF.